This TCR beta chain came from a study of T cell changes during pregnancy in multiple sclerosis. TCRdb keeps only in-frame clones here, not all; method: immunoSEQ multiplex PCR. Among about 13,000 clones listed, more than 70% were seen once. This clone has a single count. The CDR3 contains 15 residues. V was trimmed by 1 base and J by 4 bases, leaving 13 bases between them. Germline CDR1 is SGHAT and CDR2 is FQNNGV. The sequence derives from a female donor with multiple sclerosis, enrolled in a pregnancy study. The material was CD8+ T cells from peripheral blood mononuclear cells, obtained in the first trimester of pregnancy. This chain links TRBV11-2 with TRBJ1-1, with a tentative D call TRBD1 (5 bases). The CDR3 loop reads CASSLVAGLFTEAFF. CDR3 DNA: TGTGCCAGCAGCTTAGTCGCAGGGTTGTTCACTGAAGCTTTCTTT.